The 27 T cell receptor beta chains in this list originate from one sample, sequenced in a study of beta chain features in type 1 diabetes. Isolated RNA was reverse transcribed in full, so expressed TCRB transcripts were sequenced. TCRdb keeps only in-frame clones here, not all; method: immunoSEQ multiplex PCR. Of approximately 170,000 clones listed, just over 9% are singletons. Sequencing was done on a sample of central memory CD4+ T cells from blood. Every receptor here comes from a woman younger than 30 in good health.

At least ten counts were recorded for this clone. The CDR3 reads CASSVAGTDTQYF. CDR3 bases: TGTGCCAGCAGCGTCGCAGGCACAGATACGCAGTATTTT. The chain combines TRBV5-4 with TRBJ2-3; D not resolved. The germline V and J ends were trimmed by 4 bases and 1 base, with 7 bases remaining between them. Germline CDR1 SGHNT, CDR2 YYREEE (reference sequence). The CDR3 has 13 amino acids.

The rearrangement uses TRBV7-2 and TRBJ1-1; D gene unclear. Germline V gene lookup returns CDR1 SGHTA and CDR2 FQGNSA. This CDR3 has 14 residues. The ends were cut back, 1 base at V and 3 bases at J, with 9 bases in the middle. The CDR3 loop reads CASSLDAGDTEAFF. For the CDR3, the DNA is TGTGCCAGCAGCTTAGACGCCGGGGACACTGAAGCTTTCTTT.

This clone occurred a few times. The chain employs TRBV7-2 and TRBJ1-1; possible D gene TRBD1, 6 bases. V lost 3 bases and J 7 bases, leaving 15 bases between the germline ends. Germline CDR1 SGHTA, CDR2 FQGNSA. The CDR3 has 14 residues. The CDR3 nucleotides are TGTGCCAGCAGCTTTGTCAGGGGAAAGGTTGAAGCTTTCTTT. Residues: CASSFVRGKVEAFF.

J is TRBJ2-1 and V is TRBV6-4; D perhaps matches TRBD2 (5 bases). Germline assignment: CDR1 MRHNA and CDR2 SNTAGT. V lost 3 bases to trimming and J lost 9 bases, with 9 bases between them. The CDR3 is 12 residues long. CDR3 sequence reads: CASSEGRGEQFF. CDR3 bases: TGTGCCAGCAGTGAGGGTCGGGGTGAGCAGTTCTTC.

This clone was detected only a few times. The chain is built from TRBV18 and TRBJ1-3; the match to TRBD1 covers 9 bases. Trimming cost V 3 bases and J 3 bases; bases outside gene matches: 3. Per germline, CDR1 KGHSH and CDR2 LQKENI. This CDR3 has 15 amino acids. The CDR3, as DNA: TGTGCCAGCTCACCCACGGACAGGGGTGGAAACACCATATATTTT. It codes for CASSPTDRGGNTIYF.

A few counts support this clone. V is TRBV19 and J is TRBJ1-1; D unresolved. Germline lookup yields CDR1 LNHDA and CDR2 SQIVND (reference sequence). Trimming shortened V by 4 bases and J by 7 bases, and 10 bases separated the two germline ends. CDR3 size: 12 residues. CDR3 in amino acids: CASSNREVEAFF. The CDR3 DNA follows: TGTGCCAGTAGTAATCGGGAGGTTGAAGCTTTCTTT.

Only a few counts were recorded for this clone. The V and J genes are TRBV29-1 and TRBJ1-3; tentatively, D is TRBD1 (6 bases). CDR1 and CDR2 from the germline V gene are SQVTM and ANQGSEA. This CDR3 spans 14 amino acids. V dropped 6 bases and J dropped 0 bases, with 12 bases sitting between them. The CDR3 protein is CSVTGTLSGNTIYF. CDR3 nucleotide sequence: TGCAGCGTAACCGGGACACTCTCTGGAAACACCATATATTTT.

This clone was observed many times. The chain combines TRBV29-1 with TRBJ2-1; possible D gene TRBD1, 6 bases. The CDR3 sequence is 14 residues long. V was clipped by 7 bases and J by 7 bases, with 20 bases between them. The germline gives CDR1 SQVTM, CDR2 ANQGSEA. CDR3 sequence: CSAARGTEGNEQFF. DNA for the CDR3: TGCAGCGCAGCAAGGGGGACCGAAGGGAATGAGCAGTTCTTC.

The table lists this clone with a few counts. This chain links TRBV19 with TRBJ2-5; 12 bases are shared with TRBD1. V dropped 4 bases and J dropped 5; count of bases not matched to a gene: 8. The CDR3 is 16 amino acids. CDR1 and CDR2 from the germline V gene are LNHDA and SQIVND (reference sequence). CDR3 amino acids: CASSSPGQGALETQYF. The CDR3 nucleotides are TGTGCCAGTAGTAGTCCGGGACAGGGGGCCCTTGAGACCCAGTACTTC.

This clone was detected only a few times. The chain uses TRBV15 and TRBJ2-3; weak D call: TRBD1 (6 bases). This CDR3 is 16 amino acids long. Trimming removed 0 bases from V and 4 bases from J, with 14 bases in between. Germline V gene data show CDR1 as LNHNV and CDR2 as YYDKDF (reference sequence). The CDR3 loop reads CATSRDPGRGPDTQYF. The CDR3 DNA sequence: TGTGCCACCAGCAGAGATCCGGGCAGGGGACCAGATACGCAGTATTTT.

The rearrangement uses TRBV19 and TRBJ2-5, with 9 bases fitting TRBD1. The CDR3 runs 13 residues. The trim removed 8 bases at V and 4 bases at J, leaving 5 bases unmatched. The V gene's germline CDR1 is LNHDA and CDR2 SQIVND (reference sequence). CDR3 residues: CASHDRGGETQYF. For the CDR3, the DNA is TGTGCCAGTCACGACAGGGGGGGAGAGACCCAGTACTTC.

The V gene is TRBV18, the J gene TRBJ2-7; the D gene is possibly TRBD1 (6 bases). In germline, CDR1 is KGHSH, CDR2 LQKENI. The CDR3 runs to 15 residues. Trimming stripped 0 bases from V and 6 bases from J, with 15 bases between. The CDR3 DNA sequence: TGTGCCAGCTCACCACCGTCGACAGGAGGTGGCGAGCAGTACTTC. Protein: CASSPPSTGGGEQYF.

This clone was picked up a small number of times. The chain couples TRBV14 to TRBJ1-4, with 7 bases identical to TRBD1. After removal of 6 bases from V and 3 bases from J, the junction contained 4 bases not matched to a gene. The CDR3 extends over 14 amino acids. CDR1 is SGHDN and CDR2 is FVKESK in the germline V gene. The CDR3 sequence is CASRRQGSNEKLFF. CDR3 coding DNA: TGTGCCAGCAGACGACAGGGATCTAATGAAAAACTGTTTTTT.

This clone has a handful of counts. This rearrangement joins TRBV7-1 to TRBJ1-2; the match to TRBD1 covers 12 bases. TRBV7-1 is an ORF for which the function is uncertain. V trimming: 3 bases; J trimming: 4 bases; junction bases outside the gene matches: 30. This CDR3 is built from 24 residues. CDR3 DNA sequence: TGTGCCAGCAGCTCCCCCTTTCAATCCCGGGACAGGGGGCGGGTGGGGTCTTCGTTCTATGGCTACACCTTC. As protein: CASSSPFQSRDRGRVGSSFYGYTF.

The sample holds many counts of this clone. The genes are TRBV7-9 and TRBJ2-3, with D unresolved. This CDR3 contains 14 residues. The germline V gene encodes CDR1 SEHNR and CDR2 FQNEAQ (reference sequence). Trimming cost V 1 base and J 5 bases, with 10 bases left between them. Here the CDR3 reads CASSLGAFGDTQYF. DNA of the CDR3: TGTGCCAGCAGCTTAGGAGCTTTTGGAGATACGCAGTATTTT. The full variable domain, rest sourced from reference TRBV7-9 and TRBJ2-3, is DTGVSQNPRHKITKRGQNVTFRCDPISEHNRLYWYRQTLGQGPEFLTYFQNEAQLEKSRLLSDRFSAERPKGSFSTLEIQRTEQGDSAMYLCASSLGAFGDTQYFGPGTRLTVL.

In its sample, this clone was seen a few times. This chain connects TRBV5-6 to TRBJ1-4; 9 positions match TRBD1. This CDR3 region has 16 residues. From germline, CDR1 is SGHDT and CDR2 YYEEEE. V lost 2 bases and J lost 8; bases outside the gene matches: 10. The DNA for the CDR3 is TGTGCCAGCAGCTTACGATCCGGGACAGGGAAGGAAAAACTGTTTTTT. Amino acid sequence: CASSLRSGTGKEKLFF.

This clone was seen only a few times. The V and J genes are TRBV5-1 and TRBJ2-1; D perhaps matches TRBD2 (6 bases). Germline V gene lookup returns CDR1 SGHRS and CDR2 YFSETQ. The V and J ends lost 3 bases and 0 bases respectively, with 13 bases between them. The CDR3 has 16 residues. The CDR3, as DNA: TGCGCCAGCAGCTGGAGGAGCGGGTCCTCCTACAATGAGCAGTTCTTC. It encodes CASSWRSGSSYNEQFF.

This clone was counted ten times or more. V usage is TRBV2 and J usage is TRBJ2-2; a possible D gene is TRBD2 (5 bases). V lost 6 bases to trimming and J lost 4 bases, with 12 bases between them. CDR3 length: 14 amino acids. The germline V gene has CDR1 SNHLY and CDR2 FYNNEI. The CDR3 spells CASRVDFLTGELFF. The CDR3 bases are TGTGCCAGCAGAGTGGACTTCCTCACCGGGGAGCTGTTTTTT.

There are a few counts of this clone. The chain joins TRBV14 to TRBJ2-1; TRBD1 aligns across 10 bases. Germline V gene lookup returns CDR1 SGHDN and CDR2 FVKESK. V shed 2 bases and J 1 base; nucleotides not matched to a gene: 14. The CDR3 loop spans 20 amino acids. CDR3 bases: TGTGCCAGCAGCCAAAACTCCCCGGGACAGGGGACAGGATCCTACAATGAGCAGTTCTTC. Its protein product is CASSQNSPGQGTGSYNEQFF.

This clone appeared a few times. J is TRBJ2-7 and V is TRBV30, with a possible D match to TRBD2 (6 bases). Trimming took off 2 bases at V and 1 base at J, with 9 bases between the two ends. The germline CDR1 and CDR2 sequences are GTSNPN and SVGIG (reference sequence). CDR3 length: 13 amino acids. The CDR3 DNA sequence: TGTGCCTGGAGTTTCGGGGGATCCTACGAGCAGTACTTC. Its translation: CAWSFGGSYEQYF.

Many counts were recorded for this clone. This chain uses TRBV2 with TRBJ2-7, with 8 nucleotides matching TRBD1. The CDR3 sequence is 12 residues long. The V segment lost 11 bases and the J segment 6 bases; nucleotides outside the gene matches: 9. Per germline, CDR1 SNHLY and CDR2 FYNNEI. CDR3: CAGQGAGVEQYF. The CDR3 coding sequence is TGTGCCGGCCAGGGGGCAGGGGTCGAGCAGTACTTC. Drawing the rest from reference TRBV2 and TRBJ2-7, the complete variable domain is EPEVTQTPSHQVTQMGQEVILRCVPISNHLYFYWYRQILGQKVEFLVSFYNNEISEKSEIFDDQFSVERPDGSNFTLKIRSTKLEDSAMYFCAGQGAGVEQYFGPGTRLTVT.

This clone has just a few counts. The rearrangement joins TRBV7-2 to TRBJ2-1; D gene unclear. CDR1 is SGHTA, CDR2 FQGNSA, per germline. Trimming removed 3 bases at V and 6 bases at J, with 6 bases between. The CDR3 contains 12 residues. The CDR3 DNA follows: TGTGCCAGCAGCTTGCGTATCAATGAGCAGTTCTTC. Residues: CASSLRINEQFF.

The rearrangement joins TRBV2 to TRBJ1-5; the D is unclear. This CDR3 spans 14 amino acids. Germline V gene data show CDR1 as SNHLY and CDR2 as FYNNEI. V shed 0 bases and J shed 2 bases, with 5 bases lying between them. CDR3 bases: TGTGCCAGCAGTGAAGCGCTAGGCAATCAGCCCCAGCATTTT. Its translation is CASSEALGNQPQHF.

V is TRBV4-1 and J is TRBJ2-5, with TRBD2 identical over 12 bases. V was clipped by 5 bases and J by 3 bases; unmatched bases: 7. Germline V gene data show CDR1 as MGHRA and CDR2 as YSYEKL. This CDR3 spans 16 amino acids. The CDR3 DNA reads TGCGCCAGCAGCTCTCGCCGACTAGCGGGGGAAGAGACCCAGTACTTC. Translated: CASSSRRLAGEETQYF.

The V call is TRBV5-1, the J call TRBJ2-7; D is undetermined. Trimming took 4 bases from V and 1 from J, leaving 9 bases between them. The CDR3 is made up of 13 amino acids. Germline CDR1 is SGHRS and CDR2 is YFSETQ. The CDR3 sequence: CASSPDGSYEQYF. Written as DNA, the CDR3 is TGCGCCAGCAGCCCCGACGGGTCCTACGAGCAGTACTTC.

V gene TRBV6-5 combines with J gene TRBJ1-2, with TRBD1 matching over 7 bases. Germline trimming cut 11 bases from V and 4 bases from J; bases unmatched to any gene: 7. The CDR3 consists of 12 residues. Germline V gives CDR1 MNHEY, CDR2 SVGAGI. CDR3 in amino acids: CAVRDSAYGYTF. The CDR3 nucleotides read TGTGCCGTACGGGACAGCGCCTATGGCTACACCTTC.

This chain joins TRBV4-2 and TRBJ2-2, with 8 bases aligning to TRBD2. Unmatched junction bases numbered 9, after V lost 4 bases and J lost 2 bases. Germline V gene sequence: CDR1 LGHNA, CDR2 YNFKEQ. The CDR3 runs to 17 residues. CDR3 region: CASSLIAGRYNTGELFF. The CDR3 DNA reads TGTGCCAGCAGCCTGATAGCGGGGAGGTACAACACCGGGGAGCTGTTTTTT.